This TCR beta chain was identified in a study of CD8+CD57+ T cells in acquired aplastic anemia. For CDR3 and TCR beta VDJ profiling, genomic DNA was the template used. TCRdb processed the reads anew with MiXCR; each CDR3 protein has one entry. The repertoire consists of 400,000 to 450,000 distinct CDR3 sequences, with roughly 68% occurring once and the leading ten covering 4%. This clonotype appeared a single time. Trimming shortened V by 0 bases and J by 3 bases, and 14 bases separated the two germline ends. Per germline, CDR1 LNHNV and CDR2 YYDKDF (reference sequence). The CDR3 is made up of 16 amino acids.

The rearrangement joins TRBV15 to TRBJ1-1, with no clear D. This sequence was found in a human donor in good health, serving as a control. The sequenced sample was sorted CD4+, CD8+, or CD8+CD57+ T cells (not recorded which) from PBMCs. CDR3: CATSRDLGRGHTEAFF. The DNA for the CDR3 is TGTGCCACCAGCAGAGATCTAGGACGTGGGCACACTGAAGCTTTCTTT. The full variable domain, rest sourced from reference TRBV15 and TRBJ1-1, is DAMVIQNPRYQVTQFGKPVTLSCSQTLNHNVMYWYQQKSSQAPKLLFHYYDKDFNNEADTPDNFQSRRPNTSFCFLDIRSPGLGDTAMYLCATSRDLGRGHTEAFFGQGTRLTVV.